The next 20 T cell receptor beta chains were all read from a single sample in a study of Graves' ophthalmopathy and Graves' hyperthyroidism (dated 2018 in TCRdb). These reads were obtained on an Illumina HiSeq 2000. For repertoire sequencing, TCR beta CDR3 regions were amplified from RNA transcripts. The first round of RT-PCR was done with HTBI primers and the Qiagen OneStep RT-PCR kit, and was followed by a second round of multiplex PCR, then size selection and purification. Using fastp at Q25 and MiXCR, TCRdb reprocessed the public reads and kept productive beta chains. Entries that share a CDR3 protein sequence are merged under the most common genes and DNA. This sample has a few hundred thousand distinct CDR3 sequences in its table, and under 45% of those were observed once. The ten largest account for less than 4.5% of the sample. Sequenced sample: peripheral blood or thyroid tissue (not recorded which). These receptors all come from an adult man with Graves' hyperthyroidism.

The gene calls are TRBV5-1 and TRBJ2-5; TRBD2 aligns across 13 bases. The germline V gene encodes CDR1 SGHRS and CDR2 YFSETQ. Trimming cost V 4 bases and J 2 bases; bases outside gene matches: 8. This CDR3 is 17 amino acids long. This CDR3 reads CASSRTGLAGPQETQYF. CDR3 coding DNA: TGCGCCAGCAGCAGGACGGGACTAGCGGGACCACAAGAGACCCAGTACTTC.

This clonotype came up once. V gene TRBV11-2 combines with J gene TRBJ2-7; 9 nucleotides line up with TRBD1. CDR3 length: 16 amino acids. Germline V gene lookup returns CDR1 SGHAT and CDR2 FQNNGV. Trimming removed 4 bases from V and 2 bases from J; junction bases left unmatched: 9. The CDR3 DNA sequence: TGTGCCAGCAGCTACGGGACAGGGCTTCATCCCTACGAGCAGTACTTC. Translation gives CASSYGTGLHPYEQYF.

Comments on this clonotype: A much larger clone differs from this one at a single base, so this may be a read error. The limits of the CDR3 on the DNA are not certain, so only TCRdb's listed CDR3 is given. The CDR3 sequence: CASSLFGGGSNQPRHF. The chain couples TRBV7-2 to TRBJ1-5; the D segment call TRBD1 is taken from the table without a DNA check. Germline V CDR1 and CDR2: SGHTA, FQGNSA. The CDR3 spans 16 amino acids, including both terminal residues.

This CDR3 is CSARDREGHSPLHF. The CDR3, as DNA: TGCAGTGCTAGAGATCGGGAGGGCCATTCACCCCTCCACTTT. V gene TRBV20-1 combines with J gene TRBJ1-6; no definite D call. This CDR3 comprises 14 residues. Per germline, CDR1 DFQATT and CDR2 SNEGSKA (reference sequence). Trimming took 0 bases from V and 8 from J, leaving 11 bases between them.

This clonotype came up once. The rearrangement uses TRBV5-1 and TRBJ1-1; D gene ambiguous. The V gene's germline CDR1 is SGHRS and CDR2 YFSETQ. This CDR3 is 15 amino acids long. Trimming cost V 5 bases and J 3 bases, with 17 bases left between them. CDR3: CASSAGTAEYTEAFF. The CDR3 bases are TGCGCCAGCAGTGCCGGTACGGCAGAGTACACTGAAGCTTTCTTT.

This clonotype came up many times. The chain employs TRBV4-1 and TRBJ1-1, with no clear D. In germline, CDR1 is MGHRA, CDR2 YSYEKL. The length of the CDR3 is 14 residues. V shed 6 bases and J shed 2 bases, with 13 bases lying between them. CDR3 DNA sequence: TGCGCCAGCAGTTTCCAAACACGCAACACTGAAGCTTTCTTT. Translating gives CASSFQTRNTEAFF.

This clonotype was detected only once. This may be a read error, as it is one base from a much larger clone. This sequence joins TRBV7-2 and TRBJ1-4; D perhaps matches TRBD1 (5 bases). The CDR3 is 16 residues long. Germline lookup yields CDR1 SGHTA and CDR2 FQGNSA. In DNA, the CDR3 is TGCGCCAGCAGCTTGGCCGTGGGGGTCCGTTCGGAAAAACTGTTTTTT. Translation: CASSLAVGVRSEKLFF. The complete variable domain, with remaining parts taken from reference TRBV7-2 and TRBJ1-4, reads GAGVSQSPSNKVTEKGKDVELRCDPISGHTALYWYRQSLGQGLEFLIYFQGNSAPDKSGLPSDRFSAERTGGSVSTLTIQRTQQEDSAVYLCASSLAVGVRSEKLFFGSGTQLSVL.

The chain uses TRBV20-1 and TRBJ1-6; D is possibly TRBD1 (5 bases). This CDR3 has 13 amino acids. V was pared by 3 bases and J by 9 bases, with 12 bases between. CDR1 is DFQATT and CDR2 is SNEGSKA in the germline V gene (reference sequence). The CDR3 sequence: CSASGDSGSPLHF. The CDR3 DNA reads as TGCAGTGCTAGTGGGGACTCTGGTTCACCCCTCCACTTT.

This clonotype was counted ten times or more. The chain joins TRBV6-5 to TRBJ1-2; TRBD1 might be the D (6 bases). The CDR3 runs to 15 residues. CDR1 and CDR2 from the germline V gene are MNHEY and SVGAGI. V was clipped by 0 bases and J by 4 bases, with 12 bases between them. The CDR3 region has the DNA TGTGCCAGCAGTTACTCCCTACAGGGAGGCTATGGCTACACCTTC. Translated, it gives CASSYSLQGGYGYTF.

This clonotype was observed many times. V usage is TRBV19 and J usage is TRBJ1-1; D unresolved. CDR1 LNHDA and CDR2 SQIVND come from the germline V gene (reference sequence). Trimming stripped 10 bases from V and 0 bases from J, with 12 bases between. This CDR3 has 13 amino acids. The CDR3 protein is CATATGMNTEAFF. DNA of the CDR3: TGTGCCACCGCGACGGGAATGAACACTGAAGCTTTCTTT.

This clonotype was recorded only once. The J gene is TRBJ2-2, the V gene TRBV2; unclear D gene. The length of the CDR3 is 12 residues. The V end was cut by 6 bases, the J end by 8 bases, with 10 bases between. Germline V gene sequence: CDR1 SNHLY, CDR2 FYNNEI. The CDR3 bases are TGTGCCAGCAGCTTGGTCAAGGGGGAGCTGTTTTTT. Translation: CASSLVKGELFF.

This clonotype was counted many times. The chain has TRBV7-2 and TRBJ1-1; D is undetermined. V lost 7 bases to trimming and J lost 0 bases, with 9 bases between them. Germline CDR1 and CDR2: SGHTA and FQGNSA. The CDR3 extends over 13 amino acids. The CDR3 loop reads CASNQYLNTEAFF. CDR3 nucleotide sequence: TGTGCCAGCAACCAGTACTTGAACACTGAAGCTTTCTTT.

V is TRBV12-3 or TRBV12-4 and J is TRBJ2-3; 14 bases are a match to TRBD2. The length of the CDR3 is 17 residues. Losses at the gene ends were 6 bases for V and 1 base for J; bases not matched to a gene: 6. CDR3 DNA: TGTGCCAGCAGCGACGGGACTAGCGGGGGTGGCACAGATACGCAGTATTTT. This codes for CASSDGTSGGGTDTQYF.

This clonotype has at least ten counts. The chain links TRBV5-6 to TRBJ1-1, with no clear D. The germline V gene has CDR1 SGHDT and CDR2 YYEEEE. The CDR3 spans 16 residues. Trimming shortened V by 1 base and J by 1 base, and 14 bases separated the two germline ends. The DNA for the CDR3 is TGTGCCAGCAGCTTGAATTTCGCAGAGCCGAACACTGAAGCTTTCTTT. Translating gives CASSLNFAEPNTEAFF. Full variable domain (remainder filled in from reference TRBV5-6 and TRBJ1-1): DAGVTQSPTHLIKTRGQQVTLRCSPKSGHDTVSWYQQALGQGPQFIFQYYEEEERQRGNFPDRFSGHQFPNYSSELNVNALLLGDSALYLCASSLNFAEPNTEAFFGQGTRLTVV.

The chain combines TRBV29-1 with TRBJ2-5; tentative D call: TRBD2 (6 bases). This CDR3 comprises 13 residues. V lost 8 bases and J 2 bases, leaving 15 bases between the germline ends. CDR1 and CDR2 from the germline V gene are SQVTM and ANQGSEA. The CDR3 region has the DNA TGCAGCACCTACCGCGGGAAGCAAGAGACCCAGTACTTC. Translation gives CSTYRGKQETQYF.

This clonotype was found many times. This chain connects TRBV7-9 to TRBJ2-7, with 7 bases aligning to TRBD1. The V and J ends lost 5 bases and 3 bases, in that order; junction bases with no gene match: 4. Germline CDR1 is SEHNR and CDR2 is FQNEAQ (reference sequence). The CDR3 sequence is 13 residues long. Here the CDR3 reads CASSAQGIYEQYF. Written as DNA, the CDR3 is TGTGCCAGCAGCGCACAGGGGATCTACGAGCAGTACTTC.

The CDR3 DNA sequence: TGTGCCAGCAGTTTGGACGGGGCTTTATACGAGCAGTACTTC. Residues: CASSLDGALYEQYF. The chain combines TRBV6-5 with TRBJ2-7, with D possibly being TRBD1 or TRBD2 (5 bases each). In germline, CDR1 is MNHEY, CDR2 SVGAGI. The CDR3 runs to 14 residues. Deletions cut 4 bases from V and 4 bases from J, with 14 bases between.

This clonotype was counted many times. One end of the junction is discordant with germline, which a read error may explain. As DNA, the CDR3 is TGTGCCAGCAGCCGTGGGCCATCCTACGAGCAGTACTTC. Residues: CASSRGPSYEQYF. The chain carries TRBV4-1 and TRBJ2-7, with unresolved D. Germline V gene data show CDR1 as MGHRA and CDR2 as YSYEKL. The CDR3 length is 13 residues.

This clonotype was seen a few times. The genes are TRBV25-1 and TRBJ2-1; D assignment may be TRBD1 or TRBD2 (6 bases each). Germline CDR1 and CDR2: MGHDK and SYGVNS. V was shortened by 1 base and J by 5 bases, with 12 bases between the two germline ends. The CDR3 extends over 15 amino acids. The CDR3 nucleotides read TGTGCCAGCAGTGAATTAGGGGGGCTGAACAATGAGCAGTTCTTC. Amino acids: CASSELGGLNNEQFF.

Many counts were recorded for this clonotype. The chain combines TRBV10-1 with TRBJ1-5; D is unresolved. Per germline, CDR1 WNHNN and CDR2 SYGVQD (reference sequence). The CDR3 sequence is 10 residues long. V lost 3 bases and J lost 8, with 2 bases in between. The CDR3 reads CASSEKPQHF. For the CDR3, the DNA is TGCGCCAGCAGTGAAAAGCCCCAGCATTTT.